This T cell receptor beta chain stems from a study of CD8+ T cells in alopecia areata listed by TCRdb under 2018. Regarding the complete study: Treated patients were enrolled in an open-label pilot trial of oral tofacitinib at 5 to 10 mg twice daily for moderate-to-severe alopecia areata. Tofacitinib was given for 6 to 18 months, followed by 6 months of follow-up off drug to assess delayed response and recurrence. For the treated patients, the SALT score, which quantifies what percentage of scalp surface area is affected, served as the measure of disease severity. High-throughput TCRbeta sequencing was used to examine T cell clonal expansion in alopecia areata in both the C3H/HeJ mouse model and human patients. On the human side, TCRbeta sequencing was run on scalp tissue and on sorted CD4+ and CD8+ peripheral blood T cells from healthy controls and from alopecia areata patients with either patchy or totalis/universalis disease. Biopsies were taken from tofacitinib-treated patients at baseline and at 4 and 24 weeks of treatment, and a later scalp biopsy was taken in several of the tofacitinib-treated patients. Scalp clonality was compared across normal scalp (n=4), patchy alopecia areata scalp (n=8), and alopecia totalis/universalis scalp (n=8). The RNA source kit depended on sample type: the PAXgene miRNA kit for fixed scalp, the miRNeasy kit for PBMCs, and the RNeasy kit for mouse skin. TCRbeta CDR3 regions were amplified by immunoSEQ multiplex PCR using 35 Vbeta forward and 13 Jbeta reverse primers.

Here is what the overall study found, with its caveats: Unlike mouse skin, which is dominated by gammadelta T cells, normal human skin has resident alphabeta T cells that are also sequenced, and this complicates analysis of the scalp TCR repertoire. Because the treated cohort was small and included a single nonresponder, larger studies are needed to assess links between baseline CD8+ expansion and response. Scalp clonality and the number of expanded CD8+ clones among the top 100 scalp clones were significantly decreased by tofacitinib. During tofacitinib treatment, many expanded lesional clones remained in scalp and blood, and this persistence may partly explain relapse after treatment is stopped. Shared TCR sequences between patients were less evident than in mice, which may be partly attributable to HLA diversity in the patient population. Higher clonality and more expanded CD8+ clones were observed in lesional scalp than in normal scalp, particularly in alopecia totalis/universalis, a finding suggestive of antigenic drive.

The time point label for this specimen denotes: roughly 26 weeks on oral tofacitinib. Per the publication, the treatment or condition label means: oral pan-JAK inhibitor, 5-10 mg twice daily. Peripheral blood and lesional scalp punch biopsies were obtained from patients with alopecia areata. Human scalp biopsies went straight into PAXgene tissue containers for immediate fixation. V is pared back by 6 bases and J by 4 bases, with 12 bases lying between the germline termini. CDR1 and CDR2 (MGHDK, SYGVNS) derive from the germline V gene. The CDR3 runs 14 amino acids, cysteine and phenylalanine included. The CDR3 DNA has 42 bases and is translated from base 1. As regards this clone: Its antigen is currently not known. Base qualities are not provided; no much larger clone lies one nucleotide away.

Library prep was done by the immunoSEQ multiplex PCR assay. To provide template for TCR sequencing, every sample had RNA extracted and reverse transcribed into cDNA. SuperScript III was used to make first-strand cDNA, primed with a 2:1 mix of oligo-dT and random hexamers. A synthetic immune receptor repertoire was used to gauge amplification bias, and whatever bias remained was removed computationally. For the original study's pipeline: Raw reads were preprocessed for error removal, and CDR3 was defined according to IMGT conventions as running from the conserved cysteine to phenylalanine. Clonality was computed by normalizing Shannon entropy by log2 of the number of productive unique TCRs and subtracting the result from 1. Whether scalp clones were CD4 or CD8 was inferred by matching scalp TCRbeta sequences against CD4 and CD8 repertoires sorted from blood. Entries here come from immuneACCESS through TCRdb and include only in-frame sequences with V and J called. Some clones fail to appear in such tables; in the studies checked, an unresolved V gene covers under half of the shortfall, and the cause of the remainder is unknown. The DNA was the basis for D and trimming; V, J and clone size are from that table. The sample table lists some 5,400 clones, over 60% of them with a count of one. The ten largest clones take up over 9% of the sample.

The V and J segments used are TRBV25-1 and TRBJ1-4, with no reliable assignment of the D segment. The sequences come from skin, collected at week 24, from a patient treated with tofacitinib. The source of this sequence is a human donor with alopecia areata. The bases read TGTGCCAGCAGGGACCATGGTATTAATGAAAAACTGTTTTTT. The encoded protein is CASRDHGINEKLFF.